A single T cell receptor (beta chain) is shown here with its context. Its antigen remains unknown. This record belongs to a study of response to subunit inactivated influenza vaccine. Study-level results: It was suggested by the authors that few new T cells are recruited by each seasonal influenza vaccination.

This CDR3 region has 15 residues. Looked up from germline, CDR1 is SGHRS and CDR2 is YFSETQ. V dropped 0 bases and J dropped 5 bases, with 13 bases sitting between them. Using its own MiXCR run on the RT-PCR reads, TCRdb lists one record per CDR3 protein. Among about 520,000 distinct CDR3 sequences listed, roughly 25% were seen once. The genes are TRBV5-1 and TRBJ2-3; D uncertain. This clonotype originated in a man aged 50 to 59 who received an inactivated influenza vaccine. This specimen consisted of CD4+ T cells sorted from PBMCs, obtained around 5 days after vaccination. In DNA form, the CDR3 reads TGCGCCAGCAGCTTGGAAGGGCAGCGTCAAGATACGCAGTATTTT. This gives the protein CASSLEGQRQDTQYF.